Included here is one T cell receptor (beta chain) sequence, with context. Antigen specificity is unknown. Germline V gene data show CDR1 as SEHNR and CDR2 as FQNEAQ (reference sequence). CDR3 length: 13 amino acids. Germline trimming cut 0 bases from V and 11 bases from J; bases unmatched to any gene: 4. Broader study findings: Tumor Tregs overlapped most with tumor, then blood, naive CD4+ cells. The larger cohort examined one V-J beta rearrangement, not whole repertoires. In terms of TCR gene usage, tumor memory CD4+ T cells clustered together with blood and lymph node memory CD4+ cells, as well as with lymph node naive CD4+ cells.

Full-length variable regions came from constant-region reverse primers plus semi-nested Nested Universal Primer A PCR. Via MiXCR, TCRdb re-called the 5' RACE reads, giving one row per CDR3 protein. This sample has around 50,000 distinct CDR3 sequences, with roughly 28% found just once. Sequencing was performed on tumor-infiltrating memory CD4+ T cells sorted from the breast tumor. The subset was: memory CD4+ T cells, CD4+CD45RO+CD25-. The receptor comes from a female donor with breast cancer. This chain links TRBV7-9 with TRBJ1-1; 9 nucleotides match TRBD1. The CDR3: CASSLADRGWAFF. DNA for the CDR3: TGTGCCAGCAGCTTAGCGGACAGGGGTTGGGCTTTCTTT.